The 21 T cell receptor beta chains below all came from one sample that was sequenced in a study of blood T cell repertoires in COVID-19. TCRdb's table, derived via immunoSEQ multiplex PCR, lists solely in-frame clones and lacks some. The data show under 250,000 clones, 65% to 90% seen once. Sequencing was carried out using peripheral blood. These receptors were obtained from a man aged 45 to 65 with COVID-19, enrolled during active disease.

The rearrangement links TRBV5-4 to TRBJ1-3; the D is unclear. V was clipped by 3 bases and J by 0 bases, with 13 bases between them. The CDR3 contains 16 residues. Germline V lookup: CDR1 SGHNT, CDR2 YYREEE (reference sequence). The CDR3 DNA reads as TGTGCCAGCAGCTCAGGCCGGAAAAACTCTGGAAACACCATATATTTT. Translating it yields CASSSGRKNSGNTIYF.

The chain uses TRBV2 and TRBJ1-5, with D unresolved. V was clipped by 5 bases and J by 4 bases, with 9 bases between them. The CDR3 spans 13 residues. Germline lookup yields CDR1 SNHLY and CDR2 FYNNEI. The CDR3 nucleotides read TGTGCCAGCAGTTATGAACAAAATCAGCCCCAGCATTTT. Its translation is CASSYEQNQPQHF.

V and J are TRBV29-1 and TRBJ2-1; 7 bases fit TRBD1. Germline lookup yields CDR1 SQVTM and CDR2 ANQGSEA. The trim removed 3 bases at V and 4 bases at J, leaving 6 bases unmatched. The CDR3 consists of 14 residues. The CDR3 DNA reads TGCAGCGTTGATCGACAGGGTAGTTACAATGAGCAGTTCTTC. It specifies CSVDRQGSYNEQFF.

The chain has TRBV5-6 and TRBJ2-2; D might be TRBD2 (5 bases). The CDR3 sequence is 15 residues long. CDR1 and CDR2 (germline): SGHDT, YYEEEE. V lost 2 bases and J lost 7, with 15 bases in between. CDR3 in DNA: TGTGCCAGCAGCTTATCCGTTTTGGAGGTCGGGGAGCTGTTTTTT. Translating gives CASSLSVLEVGELFF.

The rearrangement joins TRBV30 to TRBJ2-3; 7 nucleotides line up with TRBD2. Trimming removed 0 bases from V and 0 bases from J; junction bases left unmatched: 6. The CDR3 covers 16 residues. Germline CDR1 GTSNPN, CDR2 SVGIG (reference sequence). CDR3 protein: CAWSVQWGGSTDTQYF. CDR3 nucleotide sequence: TGTGCCTGGAGTGTACAATGGGGGGGGAGCACAGATACGCAGTATTTT.

The chain carries TRBV3-1 (or the pseudogene TRBV3-2) and TRBJ2-7; 10 nucleotides align to TRBD1. Germline lookup yields CDR1 LGHDT and CDR2 YNNKEL (reference sequence). Trimming cost V 4 bases and J 3 bases; bases outside gene matches: 12. This CDR3 spans 17 amino acids. CDR3 loop: CASSPPFFRTGGYEQYF. The CDR3 nucleotides are TGTGCCAGCAGCCCCCCTTTTTTTCGGACAGGGGGCTACGAGCAGTACTTC.

The chain uses TRBV6-2 or TRBV6-3 and TRBJ2-7, with D unclear. Germline-derived CDR1 and CDR2 are MNHEY and SVGEGT. CDR3 length: 12 amino acids. The V gene lost 0 bases and the J gene lost 4 bases, with 4 bases spanning the gap. The CDR3 nucleotides read TGTGCCAGCAGTTACTCCCAATACGAGCAGTACTTC. It yields the protein CASSYSQYEQYF.

J is TRBJ1-3 and V is TRBV28, with a tentative D call TRBD1 (5 bases). CDR3 size: 15 residues. V was trimmed by 8 bases and J by 4 bases, leaving 18 bases between them. The V gene's germline CDR1 is MDHEN and CDR2 SYDVKM. Here the CDR3 reads CASGTQVDRGNTIYF. Here the CDR3 DNA reads TGTGCCAGCGGAACCCAGGTAGACAGAGGAAACACCATATATTTT.

V usage is TRBV3-1 (or the pseudogene TRBV3-2) and J usage is TRBJ1-6, with TRBD1 identical over 8 bases. The CDR3 covers 17 residues. Germline values: CDR1 LGHDT, CDR2 YNNKEL (reference sequence). V gave up 1 base and J gave up 3 bases; unmatched junction bases: 5. The CDR3 loop reads CASSQVDRGLYNSPLHF. The CDR3 DNA reads TGTGCCAGCAGCCAAGTTGACAGGGGACTCTATAATTCACCCCTCCACTTT.

The chain uses TRBV6-6 and TRBJ2-5; TRBD2 agrees at 12 bases. V was pared by 7 bases and J by 5 bases, with 5 bases of the junction left unmatched. This CDR3 has 14 amino acids. Germline lookup yields CDR1 MNHNY and CDR2 SVGAGI (reference sequence). CDR3 residues: CASNLAGGRETQYF. CDR3 sequence (DNA): TGTGCCAGCAACCTAGCGGGGGGGCGCGAGACCCAGTACTTC.

V gene TRBV10-3 combines with J gene TRBJ2-3; 8 bases agree with TRBD1. Looked up from germline, CDR1 is ENHRY and CDR2 is SYGVKD. CDR3 length: 14 residues. Trimming at V came to 7 bases and at J to 6 bases, leaving 9 bases not matched to a gene. The CDR3 DNA follows: TGTGCCATCAATAACCAGGGGGCCAGGGATACGCAGTATTTT. Translating it yields CAINNQGARDTQYF.

This clone is a singleton in its sample. V usage is TRBV4-2 and J usage is TRBJ1-2; 9 nucleotides agree with TRBD1. Losses at the gene ends were 3 bases for V and 7 bases for J; bases not matched to a gene: 9. Germline V gene lookup returns CDR1 LGHNA and CDR2 YNFKEQ. The CDR3 is 15 amino acids. CDR3 nucleotide sequence: TGTGCCAGCAGCCAGGTACAGGGGGCGCGGGTTGGCTACACCTTC. Translation gives CASSQVQGARVGYTF.

The rearrangement links TRBV5-6 to TRBJ1-1, with D possibly matching TRBD1 (5 bases). The CDR3 covers 13 residues. Germline CDR1 is SGHDT and CDR2 is YYEEEE. V lost 1 base, J lost 3 bases, and 7 bases lay in between. The CDR3: CASSLTGYTEAFF. The CDR3 DNA follows: TGTGCCAGCAGCTTGACAGGTTACACTGAAGCTTTCTTT.

V gene TRBV18 combines with J gene TRBJ2-5; 10 positions match TRBD2. The CDR3 sequence is 16 residues long. The ends lost 2 bases at V and 4 bases at J; junction bases unmatched: 7. The V gene's germline CDR1 is KGHSH and CDR2 LQKENI. CDR3 sequence: CASSPRASGGTETQYF. The CDR3 DNA sequence: TGTGCCAGCTCACCAAGAGCTAGCGGGGGTACAGAGACCCAGTACTTC.

This chain joins TRBV6-2 or TRBV6-3 and TRBJ1-2; 7 bases agree with TRBD1. The germline gives CDR1 MNHEY, CDR2 SVGEGT. Unmatched junction bases numbered 14, after V lost 6 bases and J lost 4 bases. This CDR3 contains 16 residues. DNA of the CDR3: TGTGCCAGCAGCAAGATAACGCCAGGGGGGATCTATGGCTACACCTTC. Translation: CASSKITPGGIYGYTF.

The genes are TRBV6-1 and TRBJ1-1, with D possibly matching TRBD1 (6 bases). V was trimmed by 2 bases and J by 1 base, leaving 8 bases between them. Germline values: CDR1 MNHNS, CDR2 SASEGT. CDR3 length: 14 amino acids. CDR3 sequence reads: CASSEPGANTEAFF. CDR3 nucleotide sequence: TGTGCCAGCAGTGAACCAGGGGCGAACACTGAAGCTTTCTTT.

The rearrangement uses TRBV14 and TRBJ1-1; TRBD1 is a possible D gene (6 bases). V shed 5 bases and J shed 4 bases, with 11 bases lying between them. The germline V gene has CDR1 SGHDN and CDR2 FVKESK. The CDR3 is 13 amino acids. CDR3 protein: CASSYRAGTEAFF. The CDR3 nucleotides are TGTGCCAGCAGCTACAGGGCGGGCACTGAAGCTTTCTTT.

J is TRBJ2-7 and V is TRBV7-2; D possibly corresponds to TRBD1 (6 bases). This CDR3 has 16 amino acids. Trimming took off 4 bases at V and 4 bases at J, with 20 bases between the two ends. Germline V gene lookup returns CDR1 SGHTA and CDR2 FQGNSA. The CDR3 sequence is CASSSAPGQGYYEQYF. The CDR3 DNA is TGTGCCAGCAGCTCAGCACCGGGACAAGGATATTACGAGCAGTACTTC.

J is TRBJ2-2 and V is TRBV7-3, with a possible D match to TRBD1 (6 bases). Germline CDR1 reads SGHTA; CDR2 reads FQGTGA. Trimming shortened V by 5 bases and J by 1 base, and 20 bases separated the two germline ends. CDR3 length equals 18 residues. The CDR3 coding sequence is TGTGCCAGCAGCCCCGCCCCCGGACAGACACGGAACACCGGGGAGCTGTTTTTT. Its protein is CASSPAPGQTRNTGELFF.

The V gene is TRBV7-9, the J gene TRBJ2-5; tentative D call: TRBD2 (7 bases). Germline CDR1 SEHNR, CDR2 FQNEAQ (reference sequence). There are 15 residues in the CDR3. The V end was cut by 8 bases, the J end by 4 bases, with 20 bases between. CDR3 residues: CASASGGRGAETQYF. For the CDR3, the DNA is TGTGCCAGCGCCTCCGGGGGGCGCGGGGCAGAGACCCAGTACTTC. The whole variable domain, remainder taken from reference TRBV7-9 and TRBJ2-5, is DTGVSQNPRHKITKRGQNVTFRCDPISEHNRLYWYRQTLGQGPEFLTYFQNEAQLEKSRLLSDRFSAERPKGSFSTLEIQRTEQGDSAMYLCASASGGRGAETQYFGPGTRLLVL.

This chain connects TRBV7-9 to TRBJ1-2; 11 bases map to TRBD1. CDR1 is SEHNR and CDR2 is FQNEAQ in the germline V gene (reference sequence). This CDR3 is 15 amino acids long. V shed 5 bases, J shed 5 bases, and the junction held 7 bases outside the gene matches. CDR3 amino acids: CASSKTGTGGYGYTF. The CDR3 region has the DNA TGTGCCAGCAGCAAAACCGGGACAGGGGGATATGGCTACACCTTC.